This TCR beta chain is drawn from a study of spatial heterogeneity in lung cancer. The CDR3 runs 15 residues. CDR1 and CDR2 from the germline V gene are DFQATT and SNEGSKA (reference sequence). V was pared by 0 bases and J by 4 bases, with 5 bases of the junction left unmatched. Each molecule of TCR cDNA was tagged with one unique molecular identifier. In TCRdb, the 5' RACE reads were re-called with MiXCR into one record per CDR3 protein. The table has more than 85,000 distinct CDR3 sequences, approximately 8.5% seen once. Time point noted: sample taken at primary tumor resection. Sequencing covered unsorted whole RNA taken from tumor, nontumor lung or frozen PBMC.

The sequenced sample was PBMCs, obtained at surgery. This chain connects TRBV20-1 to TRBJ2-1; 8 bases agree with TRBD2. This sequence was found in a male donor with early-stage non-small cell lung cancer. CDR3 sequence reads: CSARDPLADYNEQFF. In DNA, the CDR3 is TGCAGTGCTAGAGACCCACTAGCGGATTACAATGAGCAGTTCTTC.